This T cell receptor beta chain was obtained from a study of T cell responses to AZD1222 COVID-19 vaccine (dated by TCRdb to about 2021). Notes on the research overall: AZD1222 recipients given second doses at about 4 weeks or at about 12 weeks were pooled, since spike-specific TCR depth and breadth were not found to differ between the two schedules. TCR sequencing covered over 230 trial participants: nearly 210 given two doses of AZD1222 and approximately 26 given two doses of MenACWY control vaccine. Enrollment into the trials was organized by age into subgroups of 18-55, 56-69 and 70-plus years, and those subgroups contained about 160, 30 and 59 TCR-sequenced participants, respectively. The investigation overall reported the following: Participants were mostly white British, with more females than males. The authors suggested clonal diversity may have been underestimated. Only a handful of AZD1222 recipients were SARS-CoV-2 seropositive at baseline, limiting conclusions about previously exposed vaccinees. Because no day 14 peak-response samples were available, repertoires were characterized only after the peak T cell response. The 56-69-year group was small, and its depth increase did not reach significance, likely because of low power. A significant rise in spike-specific TCR breadth and depth was observed after two AZD1222 doses relative to day 0 and relative to MenACWY recipients. Reportedly, close to half of the unique spike-specific TCRs recognized epitopes lying outside the regions that are mutated in the B.1.351 and B.1.1.7 variants. The vaccine-associated CD4 TCRs covered the entire spike protein, and the dominant responses fell in regions 160-218 and 743-854.

The CDR3 regions of human TCRbeta chains were subjected to immunosequencing. In the authors' own workflow: TCRs in the repertoires were compared against a reference library of SARS-CoV-2-specific TCRs that had been generated with the MIRA antigen-specificity platform. Breadth meant the fraction of unique TCRs that were SARS-CoV-2-associated, whereas depth meant the fraction of total T cells that were SARS-CoV-2-associated. Each spike-specific TCR was assigned to its reactive spike region and to a CD4 or CD8 class using the MIRA data. Log10-transformed breadth and depth values were compared by one-way ANOVA with Sidak's multiple comparisons tests. The immuneACCESS repertoire file appears here via TCRdb, limited to in-frame rearrangements. These files lack a portion of the clones; in checked studies, under half of the deficit traces to unresolved V genes, and the cause of the others is not known. V and J calls and clone size are copied from that table; D and trimming were computed from the DNA. Present in this sample are 90,000 or so clones, roughly 88% of which were seen just once. Around 15% of the sample is held by the ten biggest clonotypes.

A remark on this clone: It has no known antigen specificity. Qualities for individual bases were not recorded, and no much larger clone is one base off.

What this sample's time point label stands for: baseline before first vaccination. The vaccinee samples were drawn from two UK trials, COV001 and COV002, one of which was a single-blind randomized controlled phase 2/3 trial testing AZD1222 (ChAdOx1 nCoV-19) in healthy adults. For TCRbeta chain sequencing, PBMC samples were collected from trial participants at day 0 and at day 28 after the second dose. Inclusive of the bounding cysteine and phenylalanine, the CDR3 is 14 residues long. Of all the DNA, just the CDR3 is kept, 42 bases in frame from base 1. The germline ends are 24 bases apart after V is trimmed by 8 bases and J by 10 bases. CDR1 is given as MDHEN and CDR2 as SYDVKM, both from the germline V gene.

This specimen consisted of peripheral blood, obtained on day 0 of AZD1222 vaccination. In this chain, TRBV28 is recombined with TRBJ2-7; the D gene is perhaps TRBD1, from 7 matching bases. The clonotype comes from an adult in good health. The DNA reads as follows: TGTGCCAGCGGAGCCGTACCAGACCAGGGGGGTCAGTACTTC. It translates as CASGAVPDQGGQYF.